This T cell receptor (beta chain) was captured in a study of T-cell reconstitution after alpha-beta-depleted transplantation in children. Study observations and caveats: About two months after transplant, alpha-beta T cells reportedly came from several hundred expanded graft clones.

The CDR3 is 11 residues long. Germline V gives CDR1 DFQATT, CDR2 SNEGSKA (reference sequence). V was clipped by 6 bases and J by 8 bases, with 12 bases between them. Remarks on this clonotype: No antigen is known for it.

Unique molecular identifiers were used in preparing the TCRbeta library. One entry per CDR3 protein, called by TCRdb with MiXCR from the PCR reads. The sample contains 900,000 or so distinct CDR3 sequences, approximately 15% of which appear only once. The sample here was PBMCs, mostly from graft donor cells, taken 360 days after TCRalphabeta/CD19-depleted stem cell transplant. This sequence originates from a male patient younger than 18 who had a stem cell transplant for acute lymphoblastic leukemia, so the T cells may come from the graft donor. The rearrangement uses TRBV20-1 and TRBJ2-3; D uncertain. CDR3 region: CSAPGVSTQYF. In nucleotides, the CDR3 is TGCAGTGCCCCCGGTGTGAGTACGCAGTATTTT.